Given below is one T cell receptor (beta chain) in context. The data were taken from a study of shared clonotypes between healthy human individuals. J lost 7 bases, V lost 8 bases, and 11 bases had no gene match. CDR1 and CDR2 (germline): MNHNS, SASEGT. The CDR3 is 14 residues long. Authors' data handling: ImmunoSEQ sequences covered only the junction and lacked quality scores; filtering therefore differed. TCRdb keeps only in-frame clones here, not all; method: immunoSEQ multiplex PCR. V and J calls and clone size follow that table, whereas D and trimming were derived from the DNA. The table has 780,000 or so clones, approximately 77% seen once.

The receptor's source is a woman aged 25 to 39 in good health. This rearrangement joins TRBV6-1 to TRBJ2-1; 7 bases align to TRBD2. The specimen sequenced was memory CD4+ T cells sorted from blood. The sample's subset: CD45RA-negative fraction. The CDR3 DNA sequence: TGTGCCAGCCGCACCCCTAGCGGTTATAATGAGCAGTTCTTC. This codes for CASRTPSGYNEQFF.